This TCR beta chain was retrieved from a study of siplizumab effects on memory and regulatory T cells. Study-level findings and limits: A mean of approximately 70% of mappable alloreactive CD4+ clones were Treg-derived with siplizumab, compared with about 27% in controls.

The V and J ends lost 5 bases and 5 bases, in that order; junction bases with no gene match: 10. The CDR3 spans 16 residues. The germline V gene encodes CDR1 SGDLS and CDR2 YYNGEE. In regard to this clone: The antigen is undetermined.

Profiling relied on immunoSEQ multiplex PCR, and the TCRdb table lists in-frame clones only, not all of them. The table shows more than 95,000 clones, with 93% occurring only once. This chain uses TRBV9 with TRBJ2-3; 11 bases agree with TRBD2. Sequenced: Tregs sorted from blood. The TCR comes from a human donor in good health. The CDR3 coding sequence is TGTGCCAGCAGTACACTAGGACTAGCGGGTGTAGATACGCAGTATTTT. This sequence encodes CASSTLGLAGVDTQYF.